The clone carrying this T cell receptor (beta chain) was picked up a small number of times. Its antigen is undetermined. Germline CDR1 is SGHTA and CDR2 is FQGNSA. Deletions cut 6 bases from V and 5 bases from J, with 10 bases between. The CDR3 totals 12 residues. This sample was taken from a study of T-cell reconstitution after alpha-beta-depleted transplantation in children. General study results and limits: Reports say that about two months after transplant, the alpha-beta T cells came out of several hundred graft clones that had expanded. Certain patients had high TCRbeta diversity at day 60, and it came from recipient T cells and thymic progenitors that survived. Among T cells one year after transplant, newly produced cells accounted for most counts and diversity.

Preparation of the TCRbeta library was carried out with unique molecular identifiers. Each CDR3 protein gets one entry after TCRdb re-called the PCR reads with MiXCR. The data hold around 960,000 distinct CDR3 sequences, with less than 30% observed a single time. The gene calls are TRBV7-2 and TRBJ2-5; D is unresolved. The source material was PBMCs, mostly from graft donor cells, sampled 360 days after TCRalphabeta/CD19-depleted stem cell transplant. The sequence came from a boy under two years old who had a stem cell transplant for SCID, so the T cells may come from the graft donor. Here the CDR3 reads CASRGMGETQYF. The DNA for the CDR3 is TGTGCCAGCAGGGGAATGGGGGAGACCCAGTACTTC.